This section outlines one TCR beta chain sequence together with its context. The antigen is not known. The sample originates from a study of long-term antiretroviral therapy in people with HIV. The CDR3 runs to 15 residues. Deletions cut 5 bases from V and 4 bases from J, with 17 bases between. CDR1 and CDR2 (germline): SGHAT, FQNNGV. Study-level points and caveats: Control repertoires displayed wider CDR3 length ranges than the HIV repertoires. Collection of the blood took place between about 2003 and 2017. The ART regimens in use then may have been less effective than current ones. Clonal populations expanded prior to ART predominated within the repertoire at all time points. With ART, diversity went up but was still lower than in transplant donor controls.

The immunoSEQ assay was v3.0, run at survey level. Repertoires were generated with immunoSEQ multiplex PCR, while TCRdb's copy carries only in-frame clones and drops some. Among more than 20,000 clones listed, approximately 86% were seen once. This sequence was found in a young woman with HIV. V usage is TRBV11-2 and J usage is TRBJ1-2; the D is unclear. The source material was unsorted PBMCs, sampled 1.9 years after starting antiretroviral therapy. The CDR3: CASSPPILSSYGYTF. CDR3 bases: TGTGCCAGCAGCCCTCCGATCCTTTCTAGCTATGGCTACACCTTC.